This T cell receptor (beta chain) was observed in a study of blood T cell repertoires in COVID-19. Per the original methods: Quantification of nucleated cells was approximated via reference gene primer amplification. Clones were read by immunoSEQ multiplex PCR, and TCRdb kept only the in-frame ones, dropping some. The DNA gave D and trimming, while V, J and clone size come from that table. The repertoire has 150,000 to 200,000 clones, 80% to 90% of them found once; the top ten carry 1.5% to 2%. Trimming left V 3 bases short and J 0 bases short, with 8 bases between. There are 14 residues in the CDR3. The V gene's germline CDR1 is SGHTA and CDR2 FQGNSA.

This chain links TRBV7-2 with TRBJ1-1, with D maybe TRBD1 (6 bases). This receptor was obtained from a man between 18 and 35 years old who had recovered from COVID-19. The sequencing sample was made of peripheral blood. The DNA for the CDR3 is TGTGCCAGCAGCTTCGACAGGATGAACACTGAAGCTTTCTTT. This codes for CASSFDRMNTEAFF.